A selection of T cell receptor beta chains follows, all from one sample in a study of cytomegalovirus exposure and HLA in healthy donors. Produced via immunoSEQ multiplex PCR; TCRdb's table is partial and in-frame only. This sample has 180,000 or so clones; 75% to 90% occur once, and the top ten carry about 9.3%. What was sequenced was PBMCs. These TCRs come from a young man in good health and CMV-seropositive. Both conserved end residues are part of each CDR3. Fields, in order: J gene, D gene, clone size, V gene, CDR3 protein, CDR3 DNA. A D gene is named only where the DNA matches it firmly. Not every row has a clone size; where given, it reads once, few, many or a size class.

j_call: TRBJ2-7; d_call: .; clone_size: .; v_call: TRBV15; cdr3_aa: CATSREQGSSYEQYF; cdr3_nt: TGTGCCACCAGCAGAGAACAGGGCAGCTCCTACGAGCAGTACTTC
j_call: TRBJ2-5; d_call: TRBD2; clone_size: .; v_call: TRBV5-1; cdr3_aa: CASSSPGGGLQTQYF; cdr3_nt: TGCGCCAGCAGCTCCCCTGGCGGGGGGTTACAGACCCAGTACTTC
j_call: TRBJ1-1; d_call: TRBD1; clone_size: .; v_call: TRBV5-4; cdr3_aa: CASQGADTEAFF; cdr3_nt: TGTGCCAGCCAGGGGGCGGACACTGAAGCTTTCTTT
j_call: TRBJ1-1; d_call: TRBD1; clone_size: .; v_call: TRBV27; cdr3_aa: CASRPGTGRNTEAFF; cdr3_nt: TGTGCCAGCAGACCAGGGACAGGGCGGAACACTGAAGCTTTCTTT
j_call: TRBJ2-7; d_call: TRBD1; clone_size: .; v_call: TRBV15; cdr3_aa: CATSMGQGNSAPYEQYF; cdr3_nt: TGTGCCACCAGCATGGGACAGGGGAACTCTGCTCCCTACGAGCAGTACTTC
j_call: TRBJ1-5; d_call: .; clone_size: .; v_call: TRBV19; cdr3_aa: CASLGVAGPSQPQHF; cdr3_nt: TGTGCCAGCTTAGGTGTTGCAGGCCCCTCTCAGCCCCAGCATTTT
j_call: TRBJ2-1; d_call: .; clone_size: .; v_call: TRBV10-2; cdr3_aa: CASSTTLDSYNEQFF; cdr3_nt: TGCGCCAGCTCGACGACACTGGACTCCTACAATGAGCAGTTCTTC
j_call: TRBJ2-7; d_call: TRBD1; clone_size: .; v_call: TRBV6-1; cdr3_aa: CASSPTQGLYEQYF; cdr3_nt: TGTGCCAGCAGTCCGACACAGGGGTTATACGAGCAGTACTTC
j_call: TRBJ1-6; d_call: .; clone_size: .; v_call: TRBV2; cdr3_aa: CASISDTSFKNSPLHF; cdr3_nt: TGTGCCAGCATATCTGACACCTCATTCAAAAATTCACCCCTCCACTTT
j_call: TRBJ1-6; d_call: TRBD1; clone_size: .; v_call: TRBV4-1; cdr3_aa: CASSQDTGGSGYNSPLHF; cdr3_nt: TGCGCCAGCAGCCAGGATACAGGGGGCTCGGGATATAATTCACCCCTCCACTTT
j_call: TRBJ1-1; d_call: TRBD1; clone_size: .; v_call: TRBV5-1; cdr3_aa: CASSLSDSGTGADRAFF; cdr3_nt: TGCGCCAGCAGCTTGTCAGACTCCGGGACAGGGGCCGATAGGGCTTTCTTT
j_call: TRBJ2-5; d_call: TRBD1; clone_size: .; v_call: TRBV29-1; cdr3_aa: CSARQGGRETQYF; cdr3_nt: TGCAGCGCTAGACAGGGGGGGAGGGAGACCCAGTACTTC
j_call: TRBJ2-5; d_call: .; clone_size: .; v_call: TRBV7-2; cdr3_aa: CASSFLGTGRETQYF; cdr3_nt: TGTGCCAGCAGCTTCCTGGGCACAGGGCGGGAGACCCAGTACTTC
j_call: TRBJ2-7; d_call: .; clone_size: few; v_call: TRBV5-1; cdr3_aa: CASSLFGGNEQYF; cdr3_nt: TGCGCCAGCAGCTTGTTTGGCGGGAACGAGCAGTACTTC
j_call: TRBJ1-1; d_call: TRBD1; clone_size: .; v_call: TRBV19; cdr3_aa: CASSADRGPVTEAFF; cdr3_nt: TGTGCCAGTAGTGCGGACAGGGGGCCAGTCACTGAAGCTTTCTTT
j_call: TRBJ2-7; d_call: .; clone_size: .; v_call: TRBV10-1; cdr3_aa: CASSETGLPYEQYF; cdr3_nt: TGCGCCAGCAGTGAGACAGGGTTGCCCTACGAGCAGTACTTC
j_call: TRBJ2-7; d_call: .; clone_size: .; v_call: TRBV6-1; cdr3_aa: CASLGVTYEQYF; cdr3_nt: TGTGCCAGCTTAGGGGTAACCTACGAGCAGTACTTC
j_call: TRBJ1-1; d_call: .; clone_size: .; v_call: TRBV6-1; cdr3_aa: CASRADGREAFF; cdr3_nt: TGTGCCAGCAGAGCGGACGGACGTGAAGCTTTCTTT
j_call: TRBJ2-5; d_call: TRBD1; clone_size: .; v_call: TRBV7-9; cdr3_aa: CASGTEETQYF; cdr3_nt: TGTGCCAGCGGGACAGAAGAGACCCAGTACTTC
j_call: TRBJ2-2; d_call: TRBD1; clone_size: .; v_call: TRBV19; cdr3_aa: CATKQGQGFAGELFF; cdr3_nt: TGTGCCACCAAGCAGGGACAGGGTTTCGCAGGGGAGCTGTTTTTT
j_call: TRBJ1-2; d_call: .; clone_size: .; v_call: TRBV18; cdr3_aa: CASSMYSNYGYTF; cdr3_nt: TGTGCCAGCTCTATGTATTCTAACTATGGCTACACCTTC
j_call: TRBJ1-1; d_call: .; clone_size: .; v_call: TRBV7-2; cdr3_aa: CASSPTGYTEAFF; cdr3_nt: TGTGCCAGCAGTCCTACAGGGTACACTGAAGCTTTCTTT
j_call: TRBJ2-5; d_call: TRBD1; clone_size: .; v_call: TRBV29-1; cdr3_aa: CSVVFGQGLGETQYF; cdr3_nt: TGCAGCGTTGTATTCGGACAGGGATTAGGTGAGACCCAGTACTTC
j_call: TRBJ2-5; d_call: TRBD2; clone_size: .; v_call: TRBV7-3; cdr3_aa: CASSWSGVQETQYF; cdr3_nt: TGTGCCAGCAGCTGGAGCGGGGTCCAAGAGACCCAGTACTTC
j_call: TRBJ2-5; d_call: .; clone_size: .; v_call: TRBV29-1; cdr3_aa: CSVRESHQETQYF; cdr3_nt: TGCAGCGTTAGGGAGTCACACCAAGAGACCCAGTACTTC
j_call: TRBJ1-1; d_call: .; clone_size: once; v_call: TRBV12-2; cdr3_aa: CASRPPRRDIENTEAFF; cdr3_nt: TGTGCAAGTCGCCCACCTCGACGGGACATAGAGAACACTGAAGCTTTCTTT
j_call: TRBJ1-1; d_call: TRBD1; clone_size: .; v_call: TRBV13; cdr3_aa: CASSPRGEGNTEAFF; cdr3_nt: TGTGCCAGCAGCCCCAGGGGGGAAGGGAACACTGAAGCTTTCTTT
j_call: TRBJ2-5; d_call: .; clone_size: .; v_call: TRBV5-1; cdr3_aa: CASSSGLHRSRETQYF; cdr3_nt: TGCGCCAGCAGCTCGGGTCTGCATCGTAGCCGGGAGACCCAGTACTTC
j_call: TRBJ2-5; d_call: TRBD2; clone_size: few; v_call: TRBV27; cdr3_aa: CASSLSVQRGGTQESQYF; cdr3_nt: TGTGCCAGCAGTTTATCGGTTCAGCGGGGGGGCACGCAAGAGTCCCAGTACTTC
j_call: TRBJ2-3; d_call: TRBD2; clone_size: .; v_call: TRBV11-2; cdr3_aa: CASSFTLAGGRDTQYF; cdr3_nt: TGTGCCAGCAGCTTCACCCTAGCGGGGGGCCGGGATACGCAGTATTTT
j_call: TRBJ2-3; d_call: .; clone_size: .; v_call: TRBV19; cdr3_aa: CASSIEGTRTSTDTQYF; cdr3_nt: TGTGCCAGTAGTATAGAAGGGACAAGAACTAGCACAGATACGCAGTATTTT
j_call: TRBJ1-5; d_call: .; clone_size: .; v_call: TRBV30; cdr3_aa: CAWSRGFSNQPQHF; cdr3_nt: TGTGCCTGGAGCAGGGGATTTAGCAATCAGCCCCAGCATTTT
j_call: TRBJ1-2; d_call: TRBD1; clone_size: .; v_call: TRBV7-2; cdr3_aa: CASSLGTGAAVGYTF; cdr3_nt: TGTGCCAGCAGCTTAGGGACAGGGGCGGCGGTGGGCTACACCTTC
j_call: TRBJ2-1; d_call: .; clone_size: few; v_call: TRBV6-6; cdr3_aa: CASSSTEQFF; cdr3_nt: TGTGCCAGCAGTTCGACAGAGCAGTTCTTC
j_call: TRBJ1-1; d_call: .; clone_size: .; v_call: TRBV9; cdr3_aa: CASSLSNMNTEAFF; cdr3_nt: TGTGCCAGCAGCTTAAGCAATATGAACACTGAAGCTTTCTTT
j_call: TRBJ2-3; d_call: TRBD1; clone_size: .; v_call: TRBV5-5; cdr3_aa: CASSPGGQGFSTDTQYF; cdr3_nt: TGTGCCAGCAGCCCTGGGGGACAGGGGTTTAGCACAGATACGCAGTATTTT
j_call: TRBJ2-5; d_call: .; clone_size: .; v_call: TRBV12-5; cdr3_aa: CASGWTIDSQETQYF; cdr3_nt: TGTGCTAGTGGTTGGACGATAGACAGCCAAGAGACCCAGTACTTC
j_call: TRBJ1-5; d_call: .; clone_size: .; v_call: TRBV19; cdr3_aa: CASSYPATGPNQPQHF; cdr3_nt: TGTGCCAGTAGTTACCCCGCGACAGGTCCGAATCAGCCCCAGCATTTT
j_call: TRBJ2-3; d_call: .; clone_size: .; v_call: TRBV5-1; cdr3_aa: CASSLRATGSTDTQYF; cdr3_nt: TGCGCCAGCAGCTTGAGAGCGACGGGGAGCACAGATACGCAGTATTTT
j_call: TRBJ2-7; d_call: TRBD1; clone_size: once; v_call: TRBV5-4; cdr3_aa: CASSSDRGYEQYF; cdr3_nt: TGTGCCAGCAGTTCGGACAGGGGCTACGAGCAGTACTTC
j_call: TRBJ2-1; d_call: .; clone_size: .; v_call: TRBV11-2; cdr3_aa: CASRTRGFDEQFF; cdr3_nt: TGTGCCAGCCGAACCCGGGGTTTCGATGAGCAGTTCTTC
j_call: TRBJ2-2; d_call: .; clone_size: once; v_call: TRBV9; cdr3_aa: CASQEGAAGELFF; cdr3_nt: TGTGCCAGCCAAGAAGGGGCGGCCGGGGAGCTGTTTTTT
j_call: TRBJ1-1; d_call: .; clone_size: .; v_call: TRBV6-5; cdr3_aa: CASSYGRNTEAFF; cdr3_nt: TGTGCCAGCAGTTACGGGAGGAACACTGAAGCTTTCTTT
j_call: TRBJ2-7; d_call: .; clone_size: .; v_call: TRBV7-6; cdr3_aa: CASSLGGSGVYEQYF; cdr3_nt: TGTGCCAGCAGCTTAGGCGGGTCAGGGGTATACGAGCAGTACTTC
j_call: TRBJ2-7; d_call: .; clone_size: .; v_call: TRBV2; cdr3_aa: CASCRSSYEQYF; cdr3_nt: TGTGCCAGCTGTCGGTCGAGCTACGAGCAGTACTTC
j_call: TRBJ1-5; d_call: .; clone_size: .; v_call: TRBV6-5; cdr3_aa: CASSAGGRGNQPQHF; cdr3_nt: TGTGCCAGCAGCGCGGGGGGTAGGGGCAATCAGCCCCAGCATTTT
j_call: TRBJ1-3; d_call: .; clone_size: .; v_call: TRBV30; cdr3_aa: CAWSQPTGSGNTIYF; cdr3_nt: TGTGCCTGGAGTCAACCAACAGGGAGTGGAAACACCATATATTTT
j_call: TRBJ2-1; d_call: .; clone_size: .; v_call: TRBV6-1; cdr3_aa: CASSESYNEQFF; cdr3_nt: TGTGCCAGCAGTGAATCGTATAATGAGCAGTTCTTC
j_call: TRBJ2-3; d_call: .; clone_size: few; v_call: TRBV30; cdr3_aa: CAWRQSTDTQYF; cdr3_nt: TGTGCCTGGAGACAGAGCACAGATACGCAGTATTTT
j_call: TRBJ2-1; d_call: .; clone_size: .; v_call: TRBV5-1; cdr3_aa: CASSLGRGGPYNEQFF; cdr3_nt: TGCGCCAGCAGCTTGGGGAGGGGGGGCCCCTACAATGAGCAGTTCTTC